The 24 T cell receptor beta chains in this list originate from one sample, sequenced in a study of T cells in Graves' hyperthyroidism and ophthalmopathy. It was RNA transcripts that yielded the amplified TCR beta CDR3 regions. A set of HTBI primers served as the primers for a first-round RT-PCR of the TCR CDR3. In TCRdb, the multiplex PCR reads were re-called with MiXCR into one record per CDR3 protein. Here the sample spans about 700,000 distinct CDR3 sequences, 12% to 15% being singletons. Sequencing was carried out using blood. These TCRs come from a woman aged 18-35 years with Graves' hyperthyroidism.

The rearrangement uses TRBV7-2 and TRBJ2-3; no reliable D call. The V end lost 7 bases, the J end lost 5 bases, and 13 bases lay between the germline ends. This CDR3 region has 13 residues. Germline lookup yields CDR1 SGHTA and CDR2 FQGNSA. In DNA form, the CDR3 reads TGTGCCAGCAAAGGCTCCTTAGGAGATACGCAGTATTTT. Translation: CASKGSLGDTQYF.

This clonotype was picked up a small number of times. This chain links TRBV12-3 or TRBV12-4 with TRBJ2-2, with a tentative D call TRBD1 (6 bases). The V end lost 3 bases, the J end lost 7 bases, and 12 bases lay between the germline ends. The CDR3 has 14 residues. Here the CDR3 reads CASSFLTGIGELFF. Here the CDR3 DNA reads TGTGCCAGCAGTTTCCTCACAGGGATCGGGGAGCTGTTTTTT.

This clonotype was observed many times. This sequence joins TRBV24-1 and TRBJ2-3; D call uncertain. Between the trimmed V and J ends, which lost 4 bases and 1 base, there was a span of 14 bases. CDR3 size: 16 residues. The germline CDR1 and CDR2 sequences are KGHDR and SFDVKD. The CDR3 DNA reads TGTGCCACCAGTGACTCTTACTCCGGTGGCACAGATACGCAGTATTTT. Its protein is CATSDSYSGGTDTQYF.

The sample holds many counts of this clonotype. CDR3 sequence reads: CASSPSGRSYEQYF. The CDR3, as DNA: TGTGCCAGCAGCCCAAGCGGGAGATCCTACGAGCAGTACTTC. The V and J genes are TRBV28 and TRBJ2-7; 8 bases align to TRBD2. In germline, CDR1 is MDHEN, CDR2 SYDVKM. The CDR3 has 14 residues. J lost 1 base, V lost 6 bases, and 5 bases had no gene match.

CDR3 DNA sequence: TGTGCCAGCACCGGGACACCCCAAGAGACCCAGTACTTC. Residues: CASTGTPQETQYF. V usage is TRBV7-9 and J usage is TRBJ2-5; tentative D call: TRBD1 (6 bases). Trimming removed 7 bases from V and 1 base from J, with 10 bases in between. From germline, CDR1 is SEHNR and CDR2 FQNEAQ (reference sequence). This CDR3 has 13 amino acids. Drawing the rest from reference TRBV7-9 and TRBJ2-5, the complete variable domain is DTGVSQNPRHKITKRGQNVTFRCDPISEHNRLYWYRQTLGQGPEFLTYFQNEAQLEKSRLLSDRFSAERPKGSFSTLEIQRTEQGDSAMYLCASTGTPQETQYFGPGTRLLVL.

At least ten counts were recorded for this clonotype. This chain links TRBV11-2 with TRBJ1-1, with a tentative D call TRBD1 (5 bases). From germline, CDR1 is SGHAT and CDR2 FQNNGV. This CDR3 comprises 13 residues. V was cut by 1 base and J by 5 bases, with 8 bases left in between. CDR3 in amino acids: CASSLVPGTEAFF. The CDR3 DNA reads as TGTGCCAGCAGCTTAGTCCCAGGGACTGAAGCTTTCTTT.

This clonotype has ten or more counts. This chain uses TRBV5-1 with TRBJ2-1; possible D gene TRBD2, 6 bases. CDR1 is SGHRS and CDR2 is YFSETQ in the germline V gene. Trimming cost V 0 bases and J 7 bases, with 11 bases left between them. CDR3 size: 14 residues. Here the CDR3 DNA reads TGCGCCAGCAGCTTGGCGGAGGGTCTGAATGAGCAGTTCTTC. Residues: CASSLAEGLNEQFF. Combining the CDR3 with reference TRBV5-1 and TRBJ2-1 gives the whole variable domain KAGVTQTPRYLIKTRGQQVTLSCSPISGHRSVSWYQQTPGQGLQFLFEYFSETQRNKGNFPGRFSGRQFSNSRSEMNVSTLELGDSALYLCASSLAEGLNEQFFGPGTRLTVL.

There are many counts of this clonotype. The V and J genes are TRBV20-1 and TRBJ2-7; TRBD2 might be the D (6 bases). V shed 6 bases and J shed 1 base, with 13 bases lying between them. Looked up from germline, CDR1 is DFQATT and CDR2 is SNEGSKA (reference sequence). The CDR3 is made up of 13 amino acids. CDR3 region: CSAPGDLSYEQYF. Here the CDR3 DNA reads TGCAGTGCCCCCGGGGACTTATCCTACGAGCAGTACTTC.

The J gene is TRBJ2-3, the V gene TRBV7-3; 8 positions match TRBD2. Unmatched junction bases numbered 9, after V lost 3 bases and J lost 4 bases. The CDR3 runs to 16 residues. Per the germline V gene, CDR1 is SGHTA and CDR2 is FQGTGA. The CDR3 reads CASSLELAGGPDTQYF. The CDR3 coding sequence is TGTGCCAGCAGCTTGGAGTTGGCGGGAGGTCCAGATACGCAGTATTTT.

Notes on this clonotype: Compared with germline, one end of the junction differs, possibly owing to a read error. CDR3 nucleotide sequence: TGCGCCAGCAGTGAGTCACAGGGCTTGAACACTAAAGCTTTCTTT. As protein: CASSESQGLNTKAFF. The rearrangement links TRBV10-2 to TRBJ1-1; maybe TRBD1 (6 bases). The CDR3 length is 15 residues. Germline V CDR1 and CDR2: WSHSY, SAAADI.

The V gene is TRBV27, the J gene TRBJ2-7; D is perhaps TRBD2 (5 bases). V was clipped by 2 bases and J by 0 bases, with 14 bases between them. Germline V CDR1 and CDR2: MNHEY, SMNVEV (reference sequence). The CDR3 is 16 residues long. As DNA, the CDR3 is TGTGCCAGCAGTTTAAGAGCGGAACTCAGCTCCTACGAGCAGTACTTC. It yields the protein CASSLRAELSSYEQYF.

This clonotype showed up many times. The chain has TRBV15 and TRBJ1-5; 9 nucleotides match TRBD1. The CDR3 has 17 amino acids. Germline values: CDR1 LNHNV, CDR2 YYDKDF (reference sequence). Germline trimming cut 6 bases from V and 0 bases from J; bases unmatched to any gene: 9. CDR3 loop: CATRSGTGISSNQPQHF. The DNA of the CDR3 is TGTGCCACCAGGTCCGGGACAGGGATCTCTAGCAATCAGCCCCAGCATTTT.

The V and J genes are TRBV24-1 and TRBJ2-3; no clear D. In germline, CDR1 is KGHDR, CDR2 SFDVKD. CDR3 size: 12 residues. Trimming cost V 7 bases and J 4 bases, with 8 bases left between them. CDR3 sequence (DNA): TGTGCCACCAGCGCCGGGCCAGATACGCAGTATTTT. Protein: CATSAGPDTQYF.

The chain employs TRBV5-1 and TRBJ2-5; a possible D gene is TRBD1 (6 bases). Germline V gives CDR1 SGHRS, CDR2 YFSETQ. The V end was cut by 2 bases, the J end by 5 bases, with 13 bases between. The CDR3 is made up of 14 amino acids. CDR3 in amino acids: CASSFIQGGETQYF. CDR3 in DNA: TGCGCCAGCAGCTTCATACAGGGTGGGGAGACCCAGTACTTC. The full variable domain, completed using reference TRBV5-1 and TRBJ2-5, is KAGVTQTPRYLIKTRGQQVTLSCSPISGHRSVSWYQQTPGQGLQFLFEYFSETQRNKGNFPGRFSGRQFSNSRSEMNVSTLELGDSALYLCASSFIQGGETQYFGPGTRLLVL.

This clonotype was seen a handful of times. V gene TRBV24-1 combines with J gene TRBJ2-3, with 16 bases aligning to TRBD2. With V trimmed by 3 bases and J by 5 bases, 7 bases remained unmatched. There are 18 residues in the CDR3. Germline loops: CDR1 KGHDR, CDR2 SFDVKD. CDR3 protein: CATSDPGLAGGPVDTQYF. The CDR3 coding sequence is TGTGCCACCAGTGATCCGGGACTAGCGGGAGGGCCGGTAGATACGCAGTATTTT.

This clonotype was counted between two and nine times. One junction end disagrees with the germline gene, perhaps due to a read error. The genes are TRBV7-2 and TRBJ2-7; 7 bases are shared with TRBD2. The CDR3 is made up of 16 amino acids. Germline V gene sequence: CDR1 SGHTA, CDR2 FQGNSA. As DNA, the CDR3 is TGTGCCAGCAGCCGCCTTGTGACTAGCTCTTCCTGCGAGCAGTACTTC. Translated, it gives CASSRLVTSSSCEQYF.

The V gene is TRBV24-1, the J gene TRBJ1-1, with 7 bases that match TRBD1. The V gene's germline CDR1 is KGHDR and CDR2 SFDVKD. Trimming cost V 10 bases and J 0 bases; bases outside gene matches: 4. This CDR3 has 13 amino acids. The CDR3 spells CATGDSLNTEAFF. CDR3 coding DNA: TGTGCCACTGGGGACAGCTTGAACACTGAAGCTTTCTTT.

This clonotype showed up many times. CDR3 nucleotide sequence: TGTGCCAGCAGTTCTGCAGGGTACCCAAATCAGCCCCAGCATTTT. It encodes CASSSAGYPNQPQHF. The chain employs TRBV28 and TRBJ1-5, with D possibly TRBD1 on 5 matching bases. The ends were cut back, 4 bases at V and 4 bases at J, with 14 bases in the middle. CDR3 size: 15 residues. The germline V gene has CDR1 MDHEN and CDR2 SYDVKM.

The chain combines TRBV6-2 or TRBV6-3 with TRBJ1-5; D might be TRBD1 (5 bases). CDR3 length equals 18 residues. CDR1 MNHEY and CDR2 SVGEGT come from the germline V gene. V was trimmed by 3 bases and J by 0 bases, leaving 18 bases between them. The CDR3 is CASSYSQDSINSNQPQHF. CDR3 coding DNA: TGTGCCAGCAGTTATTCCCAAGACAGCATCAATAGCAATCAGCCCCAGCATTTT.

This clonotype appeared a few times. The chain recombines TRBV12-5 with TRBJ2-1, with D unclear. This CDR3 comprises 11 residues. V was clipped by 4 bases and J by 7 bases, with 5 bases between them. The germline V gene has CDR1 LGHNT and CDR2 FRNRAP. The CDR3 bases are TGTGCTAGTGGTTACGGAAATGAGCAGTTCTTC. This translates into CASGYGNEQFF. The complete variable domain, with remaining parts taken from reference TRBV12-5 and TRBJ2-1, reads DARVTQTPRHKVTEMGQEVTMRCQPILGHNTVFWYRQTMMQGLELLAYFRNRAPLDDSGMPKDRFSAEMPDATLATLKIQPSEPRDSAVYFCASGYGNEQFFGPGTRLTVL.

This clonotype was counted many times. This chain joins TRBV24-1 and TRBJ2-2; D ambiguous. The CDR3 sequence is 12 residues long. The germline gives CDR1 KGHDR, CDR2 SFDVKD. V gave up 4 bases and J gave up 8 bases, with 7 bases separating them. The CDR3 coding sequence is TGTGCCACCAGTGAGGAGATAGGGGAGCTGTTTTTT. Translation: CATSEEIGELFF.

This chain links TRBV12-3 or TRBV12-4 with TRBJ2-3; D not certain. The CDR3 is made up of 15 amino acids. With 3 bases removed from V and 1 base from J, the gap between germline ends came to 11 bases. The CDR3 DNA is TGTGCCAGCAGTTTTGTGGGTAGGGGCACAGATACGCAGTATTTT. Translation gives CASSFVGRGTDTQYF.

The chain couples TRBV20-1 to TRBJ2-5, with a weak D call TRBD1 (5 bases). The CDR3 totals 17 residues. The V end lost 0 bases, the J end lost 7 bases, and 24 bases lay between the germline ends. The V gene's germline CDR1 is DFQATT and CDR2 SNEGSKA (reference sequence). The CDR3 here is CSARDGIPRVWAMTQYF. In DNA form, the CDR3 reads TGCAGTGCTAGAGATGGAATTCCCAGGGTATGGGCGATGACCCAGTACTTC.

The gene calls are TRBV29-1 and TRBJ2-5; D not resolved. The CDR3 runs to 11 residues. V lost 6 bases and J 3 bases, leaving 8 bases between the germline ends. Germline V CDR1 and CDR2: SQVTM, ANQGSEA. CDR3 sequence: CSVDLEETQYF. The CDR3 nucleotides are TGCAGCGTAGACCTGGAAGAGACCCAGTACTTC. Variable domain in full (rest from reference TRBV29-1 and TRBJ2-5): SAVISQKPSRDICQRGTSLTIQCQVDSQVTMMFWYRQQPGQSLTLIATANQGSEATYESGFVIDKFPISRPNLTFSTLTVSNMSPEDSSIYLCSVDLEETQYFGPGTRLLVL.